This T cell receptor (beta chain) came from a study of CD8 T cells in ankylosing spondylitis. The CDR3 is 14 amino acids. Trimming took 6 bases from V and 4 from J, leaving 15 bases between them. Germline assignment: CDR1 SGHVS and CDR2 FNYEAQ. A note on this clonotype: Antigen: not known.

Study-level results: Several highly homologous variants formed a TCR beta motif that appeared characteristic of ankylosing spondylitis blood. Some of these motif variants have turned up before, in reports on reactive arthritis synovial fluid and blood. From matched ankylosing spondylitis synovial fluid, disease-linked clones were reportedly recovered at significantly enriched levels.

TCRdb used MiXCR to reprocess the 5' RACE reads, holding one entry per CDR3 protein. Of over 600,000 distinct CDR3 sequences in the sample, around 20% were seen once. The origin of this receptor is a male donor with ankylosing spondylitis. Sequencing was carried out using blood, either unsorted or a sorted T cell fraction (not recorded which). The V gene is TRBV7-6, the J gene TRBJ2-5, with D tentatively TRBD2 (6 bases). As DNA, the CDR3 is TGTGCCAGCAGGCCGCTGTTGGGGGGAGAGACCCAGTACTTC. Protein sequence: CASRPLLGGETQYF.